This T cell receptor (beta chain) stems from a study of blood T cell repertoires in COVID-19. The assay was immunoSEQ multiplex PCR, and TCRdb's table has in-frame clones only and misses some. The top ten clones hold roughly 4.2% of a sample with under 350,000 clones, 80% to 90% of them seen once. CDR3 length: 14 residues. Per the germline V gene, CDR1 is MDHEN and CDR2 is SYDVKM. V was cut by 2 bases and J by 0 bases, with 5 bases left in between. Sample: PBMCs or T cells enriched from blood (not recorded which). The clonotype was recovered from a woman in her forties with acute COVID-19. J is TRBJ1-5 and V is TRBV28, with D tentatively TRBD1 (5 bases). CDR3 bases: TGTGCCAGCAGTTTAAGGGGTAGCAATCAGCCCCAGCATTTT. Its translation is CASSLRGSNQPQHF.